This TCR beta chain was recovered during a study of blood T cell repertoires in COVID-19. Study-level information: From the United States, Italy and Spain came samples of acute and convalescent COVID-19. The cDNA or gDNA used as material had been derived from T cells, B-cell-depleted T cells, or PBMCs.

Here immunoSEQ multiplex PCR was the method, and the copy in TCRdb shows in-frame clones only, minus some. The table has roughly 200,000 clones, about 87% seen once. V was pared by 2 bases and J by 5 bases, with 6 bases of the junction left unmatched. This CDR3 is built from 16 residues. CDR1 is SGHVS and CDR2 is FNYEAQ in the germline V gene. The sequence was collected from a man in his 70s with acute or convalescent COVID-19. This sequence joins TRBV7-6 and TRBJ2-1; 10 bases line up with TRBD2. The specimen was peripheral blood. This CDR3 reads CASSLQPGLANNEQFF. The CDR3 DNA reads as TGTGCCAGCAGCTTACAACCGGGACTAGCGAACAATGAGCAGTTCTTC.